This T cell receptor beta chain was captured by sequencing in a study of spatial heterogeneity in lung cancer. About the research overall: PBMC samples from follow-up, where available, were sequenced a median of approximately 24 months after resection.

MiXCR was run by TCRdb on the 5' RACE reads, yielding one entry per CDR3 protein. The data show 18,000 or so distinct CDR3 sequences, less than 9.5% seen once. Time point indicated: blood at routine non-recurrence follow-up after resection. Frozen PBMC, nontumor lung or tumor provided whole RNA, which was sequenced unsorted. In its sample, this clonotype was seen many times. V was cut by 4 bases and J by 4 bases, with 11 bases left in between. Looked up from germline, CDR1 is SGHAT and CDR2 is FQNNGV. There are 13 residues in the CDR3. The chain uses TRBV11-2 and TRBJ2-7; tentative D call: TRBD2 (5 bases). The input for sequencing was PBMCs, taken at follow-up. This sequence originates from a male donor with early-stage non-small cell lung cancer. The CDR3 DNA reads TGTGCCAGCAGCTCCCTCGGGGTTTACGAGCAGTACTTC. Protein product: CASSSLGVYEQYF.